The following is a T cell receptor (beta chain) sequence with its context. Its target is not known. This specimen comes from a study of T cells expressing NK-cell markers. On the study more broadly: Among the eight sequenced donors, seven tested HCMV-seropositive and one tested seronegative.

Regarding the study as a whole: Four of the donors also had these clonotypes leading their CD3+CD56-NKG2C+ fraction. About six of the donors carried dominant NKG2C+ clonotypes that took up roughly 1.0-8% of their CD8+ T cells. Expanded NKG2C+ T cell clones had unclear HCMV specificity.

The CDR3 sequence is 15 residues long. Germline V gene sequence: CDR1 SGHRS, CDR2 YFSETQ. TCRdb reprocessed the 5' RACE reads, with one entry per CDR3 protein and no DNA. The table for this sample gives approximately 550,000 distinct CDR3 sequences. The chain has TRBV5-1 and TRBJ1-1. What was sequenced was blood T cells: a sorted CD56 or NKG2C T cell subset, CD4+ or CD8+ T cells, or bulk PBMC T cells (not recorded which). This TCR came from a man younger than 35 in good health. The CDR3 spells CASSLAPAGNTEAFF.